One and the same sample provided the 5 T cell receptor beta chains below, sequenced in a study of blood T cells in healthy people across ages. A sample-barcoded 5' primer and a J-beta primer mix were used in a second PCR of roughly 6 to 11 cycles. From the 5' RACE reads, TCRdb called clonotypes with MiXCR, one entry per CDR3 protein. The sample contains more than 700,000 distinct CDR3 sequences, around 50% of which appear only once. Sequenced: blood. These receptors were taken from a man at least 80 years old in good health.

CDR3 coding DNA: TGTGCCGCGGGGACGGCGGGGGGTAATGAAAAACTGTTTTTT. This sequence encodes CAAGTAGGNEKLFF. The chain recombines TRBV25-1 with TRBJ1-4, with TRBD1 as a possible D gene (5 bases). CDR1 and CDR2 (germline): MGHDK, SYGVNS. Trimming took 11 bases from V and 4 from J, leaving 17 bases between them. The CDR3 is 14 amino acids.

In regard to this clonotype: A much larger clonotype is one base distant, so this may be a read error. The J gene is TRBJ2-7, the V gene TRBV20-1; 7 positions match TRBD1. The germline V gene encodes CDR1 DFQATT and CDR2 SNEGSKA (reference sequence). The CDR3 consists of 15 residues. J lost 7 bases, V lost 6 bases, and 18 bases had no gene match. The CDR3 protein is CSAAGGQRLYTEQYF. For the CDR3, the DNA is TGCAGTGCAGCAGGGGGTCAGAGGCTTTACACTGAGCAGTACTTC.

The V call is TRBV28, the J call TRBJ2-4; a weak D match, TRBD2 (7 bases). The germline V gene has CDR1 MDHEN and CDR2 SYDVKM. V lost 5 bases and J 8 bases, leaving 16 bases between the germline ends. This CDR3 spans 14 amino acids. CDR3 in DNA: TGTGCCAGCAGTACAGAGGGGGGGCAGGACATTCAGTACTTC. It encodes CASSTEGGQDIQYF.

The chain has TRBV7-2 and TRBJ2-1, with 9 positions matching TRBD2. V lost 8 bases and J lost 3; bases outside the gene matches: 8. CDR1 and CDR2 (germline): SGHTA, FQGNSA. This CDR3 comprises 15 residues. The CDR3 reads CASFRTSEDYNEQFF. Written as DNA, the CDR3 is TGTGCCAGCTTCCGGACTAGCGAAGACTACAATGAGCAGTTCTTC.

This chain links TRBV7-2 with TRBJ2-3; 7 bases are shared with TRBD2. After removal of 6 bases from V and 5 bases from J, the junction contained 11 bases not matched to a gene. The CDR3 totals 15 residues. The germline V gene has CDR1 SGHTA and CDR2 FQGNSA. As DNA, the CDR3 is TGTGCCAGCAGTCGGGCGGGAGTAGTCGGAGATACGCAGTATTTT. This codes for CASSRAGVVGDTQYF.